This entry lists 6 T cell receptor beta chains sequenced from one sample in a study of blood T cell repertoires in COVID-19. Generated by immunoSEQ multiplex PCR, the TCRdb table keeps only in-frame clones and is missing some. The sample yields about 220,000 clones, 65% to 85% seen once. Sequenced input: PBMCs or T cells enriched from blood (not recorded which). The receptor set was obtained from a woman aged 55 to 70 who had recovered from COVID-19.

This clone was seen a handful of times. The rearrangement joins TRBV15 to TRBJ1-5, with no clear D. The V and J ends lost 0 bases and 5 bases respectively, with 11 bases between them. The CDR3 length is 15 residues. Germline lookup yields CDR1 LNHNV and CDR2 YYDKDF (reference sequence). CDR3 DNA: TGTGCCACCAGCAGAGAGGGAGTTGCCTATCAGCCCCAGCATTTT. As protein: CATSREGVAYQPQHF.

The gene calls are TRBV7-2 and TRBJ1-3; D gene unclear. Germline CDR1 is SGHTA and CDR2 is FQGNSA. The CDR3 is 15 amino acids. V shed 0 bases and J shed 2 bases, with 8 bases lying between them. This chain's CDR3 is CASSLAGIAGNTIYF. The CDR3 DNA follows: TGTGCCAGCAGCTTAGCCGGTATTGCTGGAAACACCATATATTTT. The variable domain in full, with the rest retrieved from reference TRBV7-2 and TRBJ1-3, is GAGVSQSPSNKVTEKGKDVELRCDPISGHTALYWYRQSLGQGLEFLIYFQGNSAPDKSGLPSDRFSAERTGGSVSTLTIQRTQQEDSAVYLCASSLAGIAGNTIYFGEGSWLTVV.

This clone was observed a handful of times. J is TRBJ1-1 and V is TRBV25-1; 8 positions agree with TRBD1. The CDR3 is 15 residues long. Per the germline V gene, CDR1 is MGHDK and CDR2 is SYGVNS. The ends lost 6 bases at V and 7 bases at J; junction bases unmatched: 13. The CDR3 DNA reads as TGTGCCAGCAGCCCGAGAGGCAGGGGGCATGGTGAAGCTTTCTTT. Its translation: CASSPRGRGHGEAFF.

CDR3 DNA: TGTGCCATCAGTGACAACACAGATACGCAGTATTTT. It translates to CAISDNTDTQYF. The chain combines TRBV10-3 with TRBJ2-3; D not resolved. V was pared by 3 bases and J by 2 bases, with 3 bases between. Germline values: CDR1 ENHRY, CDR2 SYGVKD. CDR3 length equals 12 residues.

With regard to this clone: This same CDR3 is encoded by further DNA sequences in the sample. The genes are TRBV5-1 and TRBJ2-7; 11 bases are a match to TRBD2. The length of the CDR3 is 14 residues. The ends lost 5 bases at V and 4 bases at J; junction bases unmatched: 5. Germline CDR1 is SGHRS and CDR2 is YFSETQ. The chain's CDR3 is CASSQTSGTYEQYF. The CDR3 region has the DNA TGCGCCAGCAGTCAGACTAGCGGGACGTACGAGCAGTACTTC.

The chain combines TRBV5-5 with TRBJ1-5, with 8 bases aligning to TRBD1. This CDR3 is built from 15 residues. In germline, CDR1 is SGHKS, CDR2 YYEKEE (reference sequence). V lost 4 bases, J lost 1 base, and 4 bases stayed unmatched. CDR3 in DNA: TGTGCCAGCAGCCCGACAGGGGCCAGCAATCAGCCCCAGCATTTT. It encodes CASSPTGASNQPQHF. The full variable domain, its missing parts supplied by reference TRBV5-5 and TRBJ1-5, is DAGVTQSPTHLIKTRGQQVTLRCSPISGHKSVSWYQQVLGQGPQFIFQYYEKEERGRGNFPDRFSARQFPNYSSELNVNALLLGDSALYLCASSPTGASNQPQHFGDGTRLSIL.